Below, 13 T cell receptor beta chains from the same sample are listed, as sequenced in a study of blood T cell repertoires in COVID-19. This table comes from immunoSEQ multiplex PCR, and its TCRdb copy is limited to in-frame clones, with some not included. Here the sample spans about 440,000 clones, nearly 90% being singletons. Sequenced: PBMCs or T cells enriched from blood (not recorded which). These receptors came from a woman younger than 30 with acute COVID-19.

The V gene is TRBV28, the J gene TRBJ2-1; tentative D call: TRBD2 (6 bases). The CDR3 is 16 amino acids. Germline assignment: CDR1 MDHEN and CDR2 SYDVKM. V dropped 11 bases and J dropped 4 bases, with 24 bases sitting between them. CDR3 DNA sequence: TGTGCCGCCTTCCCTGCGGGGCACAACAATTACAATGAGCAGTTCTTC. This gives the protein CAAFPAGHNNYNEQFF.

V gene TRBV21-1 combines with J gene TRBJ2-1; TRBD1 is the table's D call, not checked against the DNA. TRBV21-1 is shown as a pseudogene. The CDR3 spans 17 residues. The CDR3: CASSKLAPGQGMNEQFF. The DNA for the CDR3 is TGTGCCAGCAGCAAGTTGGCCCCGGGACAGGGGATGAATGAGCAGTTCTTC.

The chain joins TRBV6-5 to TRBJ2-1; 7 bases match TRBD2. With V trimmed by 5 bases and J by 0 bases, 4 bases remained unmatched. CDR1 and CDR2 from the germline V gene are MNHEY and SVGAGI. CDR3 size: 15 residues. Here the CDR3 DNA reads TGTGCCAGCAGTATGCGCGGGAGCTCCTACAATGAGCAGTTCTTC. Translating it yields CASSMRGSSYNEQFF.

The CDR3 nucleotides read TGTGCCAGCAGCTCCCGGACTAGCGGGAGGGCTTTCGCCACCGGGGAGCTGTTTTTT. Translated, it gives CASSSRTSGRAFATGELFF. The chain combines TRBV9 with TRBJ2-2, with 15 bases lining up with TRBD2. The germline V gene encodes CDR1 SGDLS and CDR2 YYNGEE. The CDR3 totals 19 residues. V shed 4 bases and J 4 bases; nucleotides not matched to a gene: 11.

The chain uses TRBV18 and TRBJ1-6; 7 bases align to TRBD1. Germline assignment: CDR1 KGHSH and CDR2 LQKENI. V dropped 0 bases and J dropped 12; count of bases not matched to a gene: 14. The CDR3 contains 17 residues. The CDR3 loop reads CASSPPNLNRGKEPLHF. DNA for the CDR3: TGTGCCAGCTCACCACCGAATTTAAACAGGGGAAAGGAACCCCTCCACTTT.

The chain carries TRBV11-3 and TRBJ1-1; D uncertain. Trimming left V 3 bases short and J 3 bases short, with 8 bases between. Germline lookup yields CDR1 SGHNT and CDR2 YENEEA. The CDR3 totals 13 residues. In DNA form, the CDR3 reads TGTGCCAGCAGCTTCGATCGGGACACTGAAGCTTTCTTT. Translating it yields CASSFDRDTEAFF.

The gene calls are TRBV28 and TRBJ1-2, with D unclear. This CDR3 is built from 14 residues. Germline assignment: CDR1 MDHEN and CDR2 SYDVKM. V was pared by 4 bases and J by 2 bases, with 11 bases between. CDR3 in DNA: TGTGCCAGCAGTTACATCGGGGAAAACTATGGCTACACCTTC. Residues: CASSYIGENYGYTF.

The chain links TRBV6-1 to TRBJ2-3, with 9 bases fitting TRBD1. This CDR3 has 16 amino acids. The germline V gene encodes CDR1 MNHNS and CDR2 SASEGT. J was trimmed by 0 bases and V by 4 bases; bases with no gene match: 5. The CDR3 loop reads CASSGYRGPSTDTQYF. In DNA, the CDR3 is TGTGCCAGCAGTGGCTACAGGGGGCCAAGCACAGATACGCAGTATTTT.

This clone was seen only once. The chain links TRBV4-1 to TRBJ1-2; possibly TRBD1 for D (5 bases). Trimming cost V 2 bases and J 7 bases, with 11 bases left between them. This CDR3 has 13 amino acids. Germline V lookup: CDR1 MGHRA, CDR2 YSYEKL. The CDR3 DNA reads TGCGCCAGCAGCCAACCAGGGCTTGCTGGCTACACCTTC. It translates to CASSQPGLAGYTF.

The chain is built from TRBV7-9 and TRBJ1-2; weak D call: TRBD1 (5 bases). Looked up from germline, CDR1 is SEHNR and CDR2 is FQNEAQ (reference sequence). This CDR3 contains 15 residues. Trimming left V 1 base short and J 9 bases short, with 18 bases between. The CDR3 DNA is TGTGCCAGCAGCTTAGTGGAGGGGCTTATGTCCAGCTACACCTTC. Amino acid sequence: CASSLVEGLMSSYTF. The full variable domain, with the rest looked up from reference TRBV7-9 and TRBJ1-2, is DTGVSQNPRHKITKRGQNVTFRCDPISEHNRLYWYRQTLGQGPEFLTYFQNEAQLEKSRLLSDRFSAERPKGSFSTLEIQRTEQGDSAMYLCASSLVEGLMSSYTFGSGTRLTVV.

The V call is TRBV6-1, the J call TRBJ1-4; no definite D call. Looked up from germline, CDR1 is MNHNS and CDR2 is SASEGT. V shed 3 bases and J shed 6 bases, with 14 bases lying between them. This CDR3 region has 15 residues. The CDR3 bases are TGTGCCAGCAGTGATATGACAACCGGTTATGAAAAACTGTTTTTT. As protein: CASSDMTTGYEKLFF.

The chain combines TRBV7-2 with TRBJ1-2; 7 positions agree with TRBD1. The CDR3 covers 15 residues. Germline V gene lookup returns CDR1 SGHTA and CDR2 FQGNSA. J lost 0 bases, V lost 5 bases, and 6 bases had no gene match. The CDR3 DNA reads as TGTGCCAGCAGCCCTCAGGGACAGCCTAACTATGGCTACACCTTC. Translated: CASSPQGQPNYGYTF.

This clone came up once. The gene calls are TRBV14 and TRBJ2-3; no clear D. The germline gives CDR1 SGHDN, CDR2 FVKESK. The length of the CDR3 is 11 residues. Trimming left V 3 bases short and J 8 bases short, with 6 bases between. The CDR3 reads CASSQGVTQYF. CDR3 in DNA: TGTGCCAGCAGCCAGGGCGTTACGCAGTATTTT.